Given below is one T cell receptor beta chain in context. What it binds is not known. Generated by immunoSEQ multiplex PCR, the TCRdb table keeps only in-frame clones and is missing some. This sample has about 400,000 clones, with 92% found just once. This sample was taken from a study of Ad26.COV2.S vaccination and SARS-CoV-2 variants. About the research overall: Sample donor was a member of the COV1001 Ad26.COV2.S trial arm. Broader study findings: Overall T cell responses may have been underestimated by the analyses of TCR breadth and depth. The placebo group had lower spike-specific TCR breadth than the vaccine recipients did.

Trimming at V came to 5 bases and at J to 8 bases, leaving 13 bases not matched to a gene. The CDR3 is made up of 16 amino acids. Germline values: CDR1 LGHDT, CDR2 YNNKEL (reference sequence). Noted treatment: over 15 received Ad26.COV2.S at low or high dose, single or two shots; roughly five received placebo; per-sample allocation not given. Sampling took place 63 days after the first vaccine or placebo injection. V gene TRBV3-1 (or the pseudogene TRBV3-2) combines with J gene TRBJ2-1; 9 nucleotides line up with TRBD1. The origin of this receptor is a person between 18 and 59 years old who received the Ad26.COV2.S COVID-19 vaccine or a placebo. Sequenced material: peripheral blood, taken in a trial of Ad26.COV2.S vaccine versus placebo. CDR3 residues: CASSSTGTGYEDEQFF. The CDR3 DNA reads TGTGCCAGCAGCTCTACCGGGACAGGGTATGAGGATGAGCAGTTCTTC.